Each of the 17 T cell receptor beta chains below was sequenced from the same sample in a study of blood T cell repertoires in COVID-19. Profiled with immunoSEQ multiplex PCR; TCRdb holds only in-frame clones, not every one. The sample holds 150,000 to 200,000 clones, about 80% seen once. Sequenced: PBMCs or T cells enriched from blood (not recorded which). The receptors stem from a man between 60 and 75 years old who had been exposed to COVID-19.

V usage is TRBV11-3 and J usage is TRBJ2-5; the match to TRBD2 covers 15 bases. The length of the CDR3 is 17 residues. Germline loops: CDR1 SGHNT, CDR2 YENEEA. V trimming: 4 bases; J trimming: 5 bases; junction bases outside the gene matches: 8. The chain's CDR3 is CASSSGLAGGPGETQYF. The CDR3 nucleotides read TGTGCCAGCAGCTCAGGACTAGCGGGAGGGCCGGGGGAGACCCAGTACTTC.

The CDR3 sequence is CASSLGTDSEQYF. Written as DNA, the CDR3 is TGCGCCAGCAGCTTGGGGACTGACTCCGAGCAGTACTTC. This chain links TRBV5-1 with TRBJ2-7, with TRBD2 as a possible D gene (5 bases). From germline, CDR1 is SGHRS and CDR2 YFSETQ. V lost 0 bases and J lost 6, with 10 bases in between. The CDR3 totals 13 residues.

The chain carries TRBV28 and TRBJ1-5, with D tentatively TRBD1 (5 bases). This CDR3 has 14 amino acids. The V end was cut by 6 bases, the J end by 1 base, with 10 bases between. CDR1 is MDHEN, CDR2 SYDVKM, per germline. CDR3 sequence reads: CASRQDTSNQPQHF. Here the CDR3 DNA reads TGTGCCAGCAGACAGGACACAAGCAATCAGCCCCAGCATTTT.

The chain employs TRBV28 and TRBJ2-3; TRBD2 matches at 7 bases. Trimming cost V 4 bases and J 0 bases; bases outside gene matches: 19. Germline V gene lookup returns CDR1 MDHEN and CDR2 SYDVKM. The CDR3 consists of 20 residues. The CDR3 nucleotides read TGTGCCAGCAGTTGGGAGGGACTTTCCTACCGTCAATCTAGCACAGATACGCAGTATTTT. This sequence encodes CASSWEGLSYRQSSTDTQYF.

J is TRBJ1-2 and V is TRBV19; maybe TRBD1 (6 bases). The CDR3 totals 12 residues. Looked up from germline, CDR1 is LNHDA and CDR2 is SQIVND (reference sequence). Trimming pared 7 bases from V and 8 bases from J, leaving 14 bases between. The CDR3 DNA sequence: TGTGCCAGTAACACCAGGGGAGAGGGCTACACCTTC. Translation gives CASNTRGEGYTF.

This clone was observed a single time. The chain carries TRBV29-1 and TRBJ2-5; TRBD2 agrees at 7 bases. Trimming cost V 4 bases and J 4 bases; bases outside gene matches: 6. The germline V gene encodes CDR1 SQVTM and CDR2 ANQGSEA. The length of the CDR3 is 13 residues. CDR3 in DNA: TGCAGCGTTGTAACGGGAGGAGGAGAGACCCAGTACTTC. It yields the protein CSVVTGGGETQYF.

This sequence joins TRBV7-2 and TRBJ2-7; 7 positions match TRBD2. Trimming took 3 bases from V and 0 from J; bases not matched to a gene: 5. The CDR3 has 15 residues. Germline CDR1 SGHTA, CDR2 FQGNSA. CDR3 in DNA: TGTGCCAGCAGCTTGATGCTAGCGGTCTCCTACGAGCAGTACTTC. Its protein product is CASSLMLAVSYEQYF.

This chain joins TRBV5-8 and TRBJ1-1; 7 nucleotides match TRBD1. CDR3 size: 13 residues. V lost 4 bases and J lost 5; bases outside the gene matches: 5. CDR1 is SGHTS, CDR2 YDEGEE, per germline. CDR3: CASSTTGRTEAFF. CDR3 DNA: TGTGCCAGCAGCACGACAGGGAGAACTGAAGCTTTCTTT.

The rearrangement links TRBV27 to TRBJ2-1; 9 nucleotides agree with TRBD1. V lost 4 bases, J lost 4 bases, and 5 bases stayed unmatched. Germline lookup yields CDR1 MNHEY and CDR2 SMNVEV (reference sequence). The CDR3 is 15 amino acids. This CDR3 reads CASSSRQGGYNEQFF. Here the CDR3 DNA reads TGTGCCAGCAGTTCTCGACAGGGGGGTTACAATGAGCAGTTCTTC.

In its sample, this clone was seen once. J is TRBJ1-5 and V is TRBV5-6, with a weak D call TRBD1 (6 bases). CDR1 and CDR2 (germline): SGHDT, YYEEEE. Trimming pared 4 bases from V and 5 bases from J, leaving 16 bases between. This CDR3 contains 15 residues. The CDR3 reads CASSQGPRTDQPQHF. The DNA of the CDR3 is TGTGCCAGCAGCCAAGGGCCCCGGACAGATCAGCCCCAGCATTTT.

The gene calls are TRBV3-1 (or the pseudogene TRBV3-2) and TRBJ1-6, with 7 bases aligning to TRBD1. Germline V lookup: CDR1 LGHDT, CDR2 YNNKEL (reference sequence). The CDR3 spans 14 residues. The ends lost 1 base at V and 7 bases at J; junction bases unmatched: 1. The CDR3 DNA sequence: TGTGCCAGCAGCCAAGCCAGGGGGAATTCACCCCTCCACTTT. This translates into CASSQARGNSPLHF.

The chain links TRBV23-1 to TRBJ2-5, with D possibly being TRBD2 (6 bases). TRBV23-1 is classed as an ORF, of uncertain function. The V and J ends lost 4 bases and 6 bases respectively, with 15 bases between them. CDR3 length: 14 amino acids. The CDR3 spells CASSPGTRGKTQYF. The CDR3 DNA sequence: TGCGCCAGCAGTCCAGGGACCCGGGGGAAGACCCAGTACTTC.

This clone has only a few counts. This chain's CDR3 is CASSVALAGVGDTQYF. CDR3 bases: TGTGCCAGCAGCGTAGCGCTAGCGGGAGTAGGAGATACGCAGTATTTT. V gene TRBV9 combines with J gene TRBJ2-3, with 10 bases that match TRBD2. This CDR3 has 16 residues. V dropped 0 bases and J dropped 5; count of bases not matched to a gene: 6. Germline CDR1 reads SGDLS; CDR2 reads YYNGEE.

This chain joins TRBV11-3 and TRBJ1-1, with TRBD1 matching 10 bases. With V trimmed by 5 bases and J by 4 bases, 10 bases remained unmatched. Germline V gives CDR1 SGHNT, CDR2 YENEEA. This CDR3 has 16 amino acids. For the CDR3, the DNA is TGTGCCAGCAGCCCCTCGACAGGGGGCTGGGGCACTGAAGCTTTCTTT. Residues: CASSPSTGGWGTEAFF.

This CDR3 is CATRRRTGGTDTQYF. The CDR3 region has the DNA TGTGCCACCAGGCGACGGACAGGGGGCACAGATACGCAGTATTTT. This sequence joins TRBV27 and TRBJ2-3; 9 bases match TRBD1. Germline assignment: CDR1 MNHEY and CDR2 SMNVEV (reference sequence). The trim removed 10 bases at V and 1 base at J, leaving 9 bases unmatched. The length of the CDR3 is 15 residues.

In the case of this clone: The same CDR3 also results from other DNA sequences found in this sample. CDR3: CASSQEPRTEAFF. CDR3 nucleotide sequence: TGCGCCAGCAGCCAAGAGCCCCGGACTGAAGCTTTCTTT. The chain carries TRBV4-3 and TRBJ1-1, with D unresolved. The CDR3 loop spans 13 amino acids. V shed 0 bases and J shed 5 bases, with 7 bases lying between them. In germline, CDR1 is LGHNA, CDR2 YSLEER.

This clone came up once. V gene TRBV3-1 (or the pseudogene TRBV3-2) combines with J gene TRBJ1-1; D call uncertain. The V gene's germline CDR1 is LGHDT and CDR2 YNNKEL (reference sequence). This CDR3 contains 14 residues. V lost 1 base, J lost 6 bases, and 12 bases lay in between. The CDR3 spells CASSQAGASPEAFF. In DNA, the CDR3 is TGTGCCAGCAGCCAAGCAGGTGCCAGTCCTGAAGCTTTCTTT.